The 32 T cell receptor beta chains below come from one sample, sequenced in a study of blood T cell repertoires in COVID-19. TCRdb's table, derived via immunoSEQ multiplex PCR, lists solely in-frame clones and lacks some. The table includes more than 200,000 clones, approximately 84% detected once. Sequencing was done on a sample of peripheral blood. The source is a man in his forties or fifties with COVID-19, enrolled during active disease.

CDR3 nucleotide sequence: TGTGCCAGCAGTTACTCGCCTAGCGGGGACTCTGAGCAGTTCTTC. Translation gives CASSYSPSGDSEQFF. The chain uses TRBV6-5 and TRBJ2-1; 9 positions agree with TRBD2. The germline V gene has CDR1 MNHEY and CDR2 SVGAGI. V shed 0 bases, J shed 9 bases, and the junction held 6 bases outside the gene matches. The CDR3 runs 15 residues.

This rearrangement joins TRBV6-5 to TRBJ2-2; perhaps TRBD1 as D (6 bases). The CDR3 length is 15 residues. Trimming removed 2 bases at V and 0 bases at J, with 7 bases between. Germline assignment: CDR1 MNHEY and CDR2 SVGAGI. CDR3 sequence (DNA): TGTGCCAGCAGTTACGGACAGCCGAACACCGGGGAGCTGTTTTTT. It codes for CASSYGQPNTGELFF.

The V call is TRBV6-1, the J call TRBJ2-1; 9 bases fit TRBD2. Germline-derived CDR1 and CDR2 are MNHNS and SASEGT. The junction had 3 bases not matched to a gene; V was cut back by 2 bases and J by 7 bases. The CDR3 runs to 14 residues. The CDR3 loop reads CASSEPGLANEQFF. CDR3 coding DNA: TGTGCCAGCAGTGAACCGGGACTAGCAAATGAGCAGTTCTTC.

The chain couples TRBV2 to TRBJ1-1; D gene uncertain. Germline V CDR1 and CDR2: SNHLY, FYNNEI. CDR3 length: 13 amino acids. V was cut by 6 bases and J by 8 bases, with 16 bases left in between. The CDR3 is CASRSGREAEAFF. The CDR3 bases are TGTGCCAGCAGAAGTGGTCGGGAGGCCGAAGCTTTCTTT.

The chain uses TRBV19 and TRBJ2-7; 10 bases map to TRBD1. Germline V gives CDR1 LNHDA, CDR2 SQIVND (reference sequence). The CDR3 contains 16 residues. V gave up 3 bases and J gave up 3 bases; unmatched junction bases: 8. DNA for the CDR3: TGTGCCAGTAGTATGTCCGGGACAGGGGTCGGCTACGAGCAGTACTTC. Translated: CASSMSGTGVGYEQYF. The full variable domain, its missing parts supplied by reference TRBV19 and TRBJ2-7, is DGGITQSPKYLFRKEGQNVTLSCEQNLNHDAMYWYRQDPGQGLRLIYYSQIVNDFQKGDIAEGYSVSREKKESFPLTVTSAQKNPTAFYLCASSMSGTGVGYEQYFGPGTRLTVT.

This chain joins TRBV9 and TRBJ2-7; 7 positions agree with TRBD1. Losses at the gene ends were 4 bases for V and 0 bases for J; bases not matched to a gene: 4. The CDR3 length is 14 residues. The germline gives CDR1 SGDLS, CDR2 YYNGEE. CDR3 coding DNA: TGTGCCAGCAGCCTTGGGACAGTCTCCTACGAGCAGTACTTC. The encoded protein is CASSLGTVSYEQYF.

The CDR3 sequence: CASRNRVVNEQFF. CDR3 coding DNA: TGTGCCAGTAGGAACAGGGTGGTCAATGAGCAGTTCTTC. The chain carries TRBV19 and TRBJ2-1; D is perhaps TRBD1 (6 bases). Deletions cut 6 bases from V and 6 bases from J, with 12 bases between. CDR3 length equals 13 residues. CDR1 and CDR2 (germline): LNHDA, SQIVND (reference sequence).

The chain links TRBV11-2 to TRBJ2-7; D is uncertain. V gave up 1 base and J gave up 0 bases, with 10 bases separating them. Germline V gene sequence: CDR1 SGHAT, CDR2 FQNNGV. The CDR3 is 15 amino acids. The CDR3 DNA sequence: TGTGCCAGCAGCTTAGTTTTAACACGCTCCTACGAGCAGTACTTC. The encoded protein is CASSLVLTRSYEQYF.

This chain connects TRBV7-9 to TRBJ1-1; 8 bases line up with TRBD1. CDR1 SEHNR and CDR2 FQNEAQ come from the germline V gene (reference sequence). The CDR3 has 15 amino acids. Trimming cost V 7 bases and J 4 bases; bases outside gene matches: 11. The chain's CDR3 is CASKTGTGRSTEAFF. In DNA form, the CDR3 reads TGTGCCAGCAAAACCGGGACAGGACGTAGCACTGAAGCTTTCTTT.

The chain links TRBV19 to TRBJ2-7; 12 bases match TRBD2. With V trimmed by 1 base and J by 7 bases, 11 bases remained unmatched. Germline V gene sequence: CDR1 LNHDA, CDR2 SQIVND (reference sequence). This CDR3 spans 17 amino acids. This CDR3 is CASSIVTSGRLSGEQYF. DNA of the CDR3: TGTGCCAGTAGTATAGTTACTAGCGGGAGGCTGTCGGGGGAGCAGTACTTC.

The rearrangement uses TRBV28 and TRBJ1-2; D is perhaps TRBD1 (5 bases). V gave up 8 bases and J gave up 4 bases, with 23 bases separating them. The germline CDR1 and CDR2 sequences are MDHEN and SYDVKM. This CDR3 contains 16 residues. The DNA for the CDR3 is TGTGCCAGCTCGGACCCTGGAGGCGGGGGGGTCTATGGCTACACCTTC. Translated: CASSDPGGGGVYGYTF.

This rearrangement joins TRBV7-9 to TRBJ2-1; 13 bases match TRBD2. V shed 1 base, J shed 8 bases, and the junction held 8 bases outside the gene matches. Germline CDR1 and CDR2: SEHNR and FQNEAQ (reference sequence). The CDR3 length is 17 residues. For the CDR3, the DNA is TGTGCCAGCAGCTTAGTTTCTACTAGCGGGAGGGCCTATGAGCAGTTCTTC. It is translated as CASSLVSTSGRAYEQFF.

The rearrangement links TRBV3-1 (or the pseudogene TRBV3-2) to TRBJ2-5, with D uncertain. CDR1 and CDR2 from the germline V gene are LGHDT and YNNKEL (reference sequence). This CDR3 region has 14 residues. The V gene lost 2 bases and the J gene lost 5 bases, with 12 bases spanning the gap. CDR3 coding DNA: TGTGCCAGCAGCCAATCCTCGGCCAGGGAGACCCAGTACTTC. Its protein product is CASSQSSARETQYF.

The chain is built from TRBV10-3 and TRBJ2-1; 8 bases align to TRBD1. Looked up from germline, CDR1 is ENHRY and CDR2 is SYGVKD. The junction had 5 bases not matched to a gene; V was cut back by 6 bases and J by 4 bases. The CDR3 is 14 residues long. DNA of the CDR3: TGTGCCATCAGCGGACAGGGCCTATACAATGAGCAGTTCTTC. Translating it yields CAISGQGLYNEQFF.

As for this clone: This sample includes further DNA sequences coding for the same CDR3. The chain is built from TRBV18 and TRBJ1-2; 7 positions match TRBD1. This CDR3 spans 13 amino acids. V was pared by 4 bases and J by 3 bases, with 2 bases of the junction left unmatched. The germline V gene has CDR1 KGHSH and CDR2 LQKENI. CDR3 DNA: TGTGCCAGCTCACTGGGGACAGACTATGGCTACACCTTC. Translation: CASSLGTDYGYTF.

The chain is built from TRBV28 and TRBJ1-1; D may be TRBD1 (5 bases). CDR1 MDHEN and CDR2 SYDVKM come from the germline V gene. Trimming removed 10 bases from V and 3 bases from J, with 12 bases in between. The CDR3 sequence is 12 residues long. The CDR3 region has the DNA TGTGCCATAAACACAGGTGACACTGAAGCTTTCTTT. This codes for CAINTGDTEAFF.

The rearrangement links TRBV18 to TRBJ1-1; D unresolved. The V gene's germline CDR1 is KGHSH and CDR2 LQKENI. The CDR3 has 14 amino acids. V shed 3 bases and J shed 6 bases, with 14 bases lying between them. The CDR3, as DNA: TGTGCCAGCTCACCTGATGTGGTGAGGTCTGAAGCTTTCTTT. It is translated as CASSPDVVRSEAFF.

The CDR3 reads CASSVGQGSPPTSYNEQFF. The CDR3, as DNA: TGTGCCAGCAGCGTAGGACAGGGGTCACCTCCAACTTCCTACAATGAGCAGTTCTTC. The V and J genes are TRBV9 and TRBJ2-1; 8 bases agree with TRBD1. V was pared by 0 bases and J by 1 base, with 12 bases of the junction left unmatched. The CDR3 is 19 residues long. In germline, CDR1 is SGDLS, CDR2 YYNGEE. The whole variable domain, remainder taken from reference TRBV9 and TRBJ2-1, is DSGVTQTPKHLITATGQRVTLRCSPRSGDLSVYWYQQSLDQGLQFLIQYYNGEERAKGNILERFSAQQFPDLHSELNLSSLELGDSALYFCASSVGQGSPPTSYNEQFFGPGTRLTVL.

The rearrangement links TRBV7-6 to TRBJ1-6, with D uncertain. CDR3 length: 15 amino acids. Germline values: CDR1 SGHVS, CDR2 FNYEAQ. Trimming stripped 6 bases from V and 0 bases from J, with 9 bases between. The CDR3 region is CASSIAPSYNSPLHF. Here the CDR3 DNA reads TGTGCCAGCAGTATAGCACCCTCCTATAATTCACCCCTCCACTTT.

The CDR3 sequence: CASRNGGTSGNTIYF. The CDR3 DNA sequence: TGTGCCAGCAGAAATGGCGGAACCTCTGGAAACACCATATATTTT. The rearrangement links TRBV6-5 to TRBJ1-3; no reliable D call. The length of the CDR3 is 15 residues. V lost 6 bases, J lost 0 bases, and 12 bases lay in between. CDR1 and CDR2 from the germline V gene are MNHEY and SVGAGI.

The rearrangement uses TRBV19 and TRBJ2-7; 8 bases are a match to TRBD1. The J segment lost 1 base and the V segment lost 1 base, leaving 6 bases of the junction unmatched. This CDR3 is 16 amino acids long. Germline values: CDR1 LNHDA, CDR2 SQIVND (reference sequence). The CDR3 reads CASSIAATGGSYEQYF. CDR3 nucleotides: TGTGCCAGTAGTATAGCTGCCACAGGGGGGTCCTACGAGCAGTACTTC.

The chain's CDR3 is CATSGQGVNEQFF. The CDR3, as DNA: TGTGCCACCTCCGGACAGGGGGTCAATGAGCAGTTCTTC. The rearrangement uses TRBV24-1 and TRBJ2-1, with TRBD1 matching over 10 bases. This CDR3 has 13 amino acids. Unmatched junction bases numbered 4, after V lost 9 bases and J lost 6 bases. Germline V CDR1 and CDR2: KGHDR, SFDVKD.

This chain links TRBV7-3 with TRBJ1-4; D is unresolved. This CDR3 is built from 15 residues. Germline V lookup: CDR1 SGHTA, CDR2 FQGTGA. The V end was cut by 2 bases, the J end by 0 bases, with 7 bases between. The CDR3 DNA reads TGTGCCAGCAGCTTATCCGGGACAACTAATGAAAAACTGTTTTTT. This gives the protein CASSLSGTTNEKLFF. The entire variable domain, with the rest obtained from reference TRBV7-3 and TRBJ1-4, is as follows: GAGVSQTPSNKVTEKGKYVELRCDPISGHTALYWYRQSLGQGPEFLIYFQGTGAADDSGLPNDRFFAVRPEGSVSTLKIQRTERGDSAVYLCASSLSGTTNEKLFFGSGTQLSVL.

Only a few counts were recorded for this clone. The identical CDR3 is also encoded by other nucleotide sequences in the sample. This chain connects TRBV10-3 to TRBJ2-7; the D is unclear. The CDR3 spans 11 residues. CDR1 is ENHRY, CDR2 SYGVKD, per germline. Trimming took off 3 bases at V and 3 bases at J, with 3 bases between the two ends. CDR3 residues: CAISDLYEQYF. In nucleotides, the CDR3 is TGTGCCATCAGTGACCTCTACGAGCAGTACTTC.

The chain uses TRBV2 and TRBJ2-7, with 7 bases fitting TRBD2. The CDR3 runs 12 residues. Germline CDR1 is SNHLY and CDR2 is FYNNEI. Trimming removed 6 bases from V and 6 bases from J; junction bases left unmatched: 5. The CDR3 region has the DNA TGTGCCAGCAGGCAAGGGACTACCGAGCAGTACTTC. Translation: CASRQGTTEQYF.

V and J are TRBV6-5 and TRBJ1-1, with unresolved D. V lost 5 bases and J 6 bases, leaving 16 bases between the germline ends. This CDR3 is 14 amino acids long. Germline assignment: CDR1 MNHEY and CDR2 SVGAGI. In DNA form, the CDR3 reads TGTGCCAGCAGTCCAACCCCGGTGGGCTCTGAAGCTTTCTTT. This sequence encodes CASSPTPVGSEAFF.

The chain is built from TRBV4-1 and TRBJ2-1, with TRBD2 matching 9 bases. The CDR3 is 16 residues long. Germline-derived CDR1 and CDR2 are MGHRA and YSYEKL. Trimming cost V 0 bases and J 4 bases; bases outside gene matches: 4. The CDR3 reads CASSQEGSGGYNEQFF. Written as DNA, the CDR3 is TGCGCCAGCAGCCAAGAAGGAAGCGGGGGGTACAATGAGCAGTTCTTC.

The J gene is TRBJ2-7, the V gene TRBV19; D possibly corresponds to TRBD1 (5 bases). The length of the CDR3 is 13 residues. Germline CDR1 and CDR2: LNHDA and SQIVND (reference sequence). Trimming removed 5 bases from V and 3 bases from J, with 11 bases in between. The CDR3 DNA is TGTGCCAGTAGTGAAGCAGGGCTCTACGAGCAGTACTTC. It encodes CASSEAGLYEQYF.

The J gene is TRBJ1-4, the V gene TRBV4-3, with 10 bases aligning to TRBD1. The CDR3 is 16 residues long. Looked up from germline, CDR1 is LGHNA and CDR2 is YSLEER. J gave up 8 bases and V 4 bases, and 10 bases lay outside the gene matches. The CDR3 sequence: CASSPERGTGEEKLFF. The CDR3 DNA reads TGCGCCAGCAGCCCCGAGCGGGGGACAGGGGAGGAAAAACTGTTTTTT.

This chain joins TRBV7-2 and TRBJ2-2; 8 nucleotides match TRBD1. This CDR3 spans 14 amino acids. Germline trimming cut 1 base from V and 7 bases from J; bases unmatched to any gene: 2. The germline V gene encodes CDR1 SGHTA and CDR2 FQGNSA. CDR3 nucleotides: TGTGCCAGCAGCTTAGGACAGGGGATCGGGGAGCTGTTTTTT. It codes for CASSLGQGIGELFF. The full variable domain, completed using reference TRBV7-2 and TRBJ2-2, is GAGVSQSPSNKVTEKGKDVELRCDPISGHTALYWYRQSLGQGLEFLIYFQGNSAPDKSGLPSDRFSAERTGGSVSTLTIQRTQQEDSAVYLCASSLGQGIGELFFGEGSRLTVL.

This chain links TRBV21-1 with TRBJ1-5; the table's D call TRBD1 went unverified against the DNA. TRBV21-1 is listed as a pseudogene. The CDR3 extends over 17 amino acids. The chain's CDR3 is CASSKASDRGSNQPQHF. Written as DNA, the CDR3 is TGTGCCAGCAGCAAAGCCTCGGACAGGGGGAGCAATCAGCCCCAGCATTTT.

V gene TRBV6-5 combines with J gene TRBJ2-2; TRBD1 aligns across 8 bases. Germline CDR1 is MNHEY and CDR2 is SVGAGI. Germline trimming cut 6 bases from V and 3 bases from J; bases unmatched to any gene: 6. The CDR3 spans 15 residues. The CDR3: CASSRLQGDTGELFF. In DNA form, the CDR3 reads TGTGCCAGCAGCCGACTACAGGGGGACACCGGGGAGCTGTTTTTT.